This TCR beta chain was captured in a study of T cell responses to AZD1222 COVID-19 vaccine. TCRdb's table, derived via immunoSEQ multiplex PCR, lists solely in-frame clones and lacks some. This sample yields 150,000 to 200,000 clones, of which just over 90% are seen a single time; about 3% belongs to the top ten. As concerns this clone: Its antigen remains unknown.

Study-wide findings and caveats: Unmutated regions of variants are reportedly targeted by nearly half of spike-specific TCRs. Repertoires were obtained only post-peak T cell response.

This sequence was found in an adult in good health. The starting material was peripheral blood, obtained on day 0 of AZD1222 vaccination.

The CDR3, as DNA: TGTGCCAGCAGTCCCATCGGGGGCACTGGAAACACCATATATTTT. Its protein is CASSPIGGTGNTIYF. V is TRBV2 and J is TRBJ1-3; TRBD1 might be the D (6 bases). Trimming left V 5 bases short and J 2 bases short, with 13 bases between. The CDR3 sequence is 15 residues long. Germline V gives CDR1 SNHLY, CDR2 FYNNEI.